These T cell receptor beta chains were read from a single sample in a study of T cell clones after liver transplantation. The method was immunoSEQ multiplex PCR; TCRdb's version includes in-frame clones alone and lacks a portion of them. This table holds 65,000 to 95,000 clones, 80% found once. This specimen consisted of CD4+ T cells from blood, obtained before liver transplant. The source is a human donor who received a liver transplant. Each CDR3 is given with its conserved first and last residue. The order of the fields is V gene, clone size, D gene, J gene, CDR3 protein, CDR3 DNA. D genes are given only for firm matches. Rows give clone size only sometimes, using once, few, many, or a class for an expanded clone.

V: TRBV7-2
size: -
D: -
J: TRBJ1-1
CDR3: CASSLNGVLRAEAFF
DNA: TGTGCCAGCAGCTTAAATGGGGTCCTGAGGGCTGAAGCTTTCTTT

V: TRBV19
size: -
D: -
J: TRBJ2-2
CDR3: CASSTGFGELFF
DNA: TGTGCCAGTAGTACGGGATTCGGGGAGCTGTTTTTT

V: TRBV7-2
size: -
D: -
J: TRBJ2-3
CDR3: CASSLGARYSTDTQYF
DNA: TGTGCCAGCAGCCTGGGAGCCCGTTATAGCACAGATACGCAGTATTTT

V: TRBV7-2
size: -
D: -
J: TRBJ1-2
CDR3: CASSLEGGVGMGYTF
DNA: TGTGCCAGCAGCTTAGAGGGTGGGGTTGGCATGGGCTACACCTTC

V: TRBV27
size: many
D: -
J: TRBJ1-2
CDR3: CASRQTLGYGYTF
DNA: TGTGCCAGCAGACAGACCTTAGGATATGGCTACACCTTC

V: TRBV7-2
size: -
D: -
J: TRBJ1-1
CDR3: CASSLTYGGNTEAFF
DNA: TGTGCCAGCAGCCTTACGTACGGGGGGAACACTGAAGCTTTCTTT

V: TRBV5-6
size: -
D: TRBD2
J: TRBJ2-1
CDR3: CASSLREGLNEQFF
DNA: TGTGCCAGCAGCTTACGGGAGGGCCTGAATGAGCAGTTCTTC

V: TRBV9
size: -
D: -
J: TRBJ1-1
CDR3: CASSAQVNTEAFF
DNA: TGTGCCAGCAGCGCCCAGGTGAACACTGAAGCTTTCTTT

V: TRBV7-2
size: -
D: TRBD1
J: TRBJ2-7
CDR3: CASSLGTGLPNEQYF
DNA: TGTGCCAGCAGCTTAGGGACAGGCTTGCCTAACGAGCAGTACTTC

V: TRBV11-3
size: -
D: -
J: TRBJ2-1
CDR3: CASSLETLDEQFF
DNA: TGTGCCAGCAGCCTGGAGACTTTGGATGAGCAGTTCTTC

V: TRBV9
size: -
D: TRBD1
J: TRBJ1-4
CDR3: CASSLDRGRGEKLFF
DNA: TGTGCCAGCAGCCTTGACAGGGGACGGGGTGAAAAACTGTTTTTT

V: TRBV6-6
size: -
D: -
J: TRBJ1-1
CDR3: CASSYGGNTEAFF
DNA: TGTGCCAGCAGTTACGGGGGGAACACTGAAGCTTTCTTT

V: TRBV6-5
size: -
D: TRBD1
J: TRBJ2-3
CDR3: CASSYGTGGTDTQYF
DNA: TGTGCCAGCAGTTACGGGACAGGGGGCACAGATACGCAGTATTTT

V: TRBV18
size: -
D: -
J: TRBJ2-7
CDR3: CASSPVGVNYEQYF
DNA: TGTGCCAGCTCACCAGTAGGGGTTAACTACGAGCAGTACTTC

V: TRBV29-1
size: -
D: -
J: TRBJ1-2
CDR3: CSVGTSNYGYTF
DNA: TGCAGCGTTGGGACCTCCAACTATGGCTACACCTTC

V: TRBV5-1
size: -
D: -
J: TRBJ2-5
CDR3: CASSLAETQYF
DNA: TGCGCCAGCAGCTTGGCCGAGACCCAGTACTTC

V: TRBV11-3
size: -
D: TRBD2
J: TRBJ2-5
CDR3: CASSSGLGVETQYF
DNA: TGTGCCAGCAGCTCAGGACTAGGGGTAGAGACCCAGTACTTC

V: TRBV10-2
size: -
D: -
J: TRBJ2-7
CDR3: CASSASNRGSYEQYF
DNA: TGCGCCAGCAGTGCGTCTAATCGAGGGAGCTACGAGCAGTACTTC

V: TRBV5-4
size: -
D: TRBD2
J: TRBJ2-7
CDR3: CASSLVRTSGNEQYF
DNA: TGTGCCAGCAGCTTGGTTAGGACTAGTGGCAACGAGCAGTACTTC

V: TRBV29-1
size: -
D: -
J: TRBJ1-1
CDR3: CSVEGQQNTEAFF
DNA: TGCAGCGTTGAAGGACAGCAGAACACTGAAGCTTTCTTT

V: TRBV30
size: -
D: TRBD1
J: TRBJ1-1
CDR3: CAWSATPGTGRSTEAFF
DNA: TGTGCCTGGAGTGCAACCCCCGGGACAGGGAGGAGTACTGAAGCTTTCTTT

V: TRBV10-2
size: -
D: -
J: TRBJ1-2
CDR3: CASSAAPGRGYTF
DNA: TGCGCCAGCAGTGCGGCTCCCGGGAGGGGCTACACCTTC

V: TRBV7-9
size: -
D: -
J: TRBJ2-2
CDR3: CASSSPGTGELFF
DNA: TGTGCCAGCAGCTCCCCGGGGACCGGGGAGCTGTTTTTT

V: TRBV19
size: few
D: TRBD2
J: TRBJ2-7
CDR3: CASSIMSGRSYEQYF
DNA: TGTGCCAGTAGTATAATGAGCGGGAGGTCCTACGAGCAGTACTTC

V: TRBV19
size: -
D: -
J: TRBJ1-2
CDR3: CASIYSGQPGYGYTF
DNA: TGTGCCAGTATCTATAGTGGGCAGCCAGGCTATGGCTACACCTTC

V: TRBV27
size: -
D: -
J: TRBJ2-5
CDR3: CASSLRGSGPKTQYF
DNA: TGTGCCAGCAGTTTAAGAGGGAGTGGGCCCAAGACCCAGTACTTC

V: TRBV18
size: once
D: -
J: TRBJ1-2
CDR3: CASSPLTDANYGYTF
DNA: TGTGCCAGCTCACCACTAACAGATGCTAACTATGGCTACACCTTC

V: TRBV5-4
size: -
D: TRBD1
J: TRBJ1-2
CDR3: CASSFPPIRGGNYGYTF
DNA: TGTGCCAGCAGCTTCCCCCCGATCAGGGGGGGGAACTATGGCTACACCTTC

V: TRBV7-2
size: once
D: -
J: TRBJ1-4
CDR3: CASSPQGPPGEKLFF
DNA: TGTGCCAGCAGCCCTCAAGGCCCACCTGGGGAAAAACTGTTTTTT

V: TRBV14
size: few
D: TRBD1
J: TRBJ2-1
CDR3: CASSQFPGQSSYNEQFF
DNA: TGTGCCAGCAGCCAATTCCCGGGACAGAGCTCCTACAATGAGCAGTTCTTC

V: TRBV5-1
size: once
D: -
J: TRBJ1-1
CDR3: CASSPEGNNEAFF
DNA: TGCGCCAGCAGCCCAGAGGGCAACAATGAAGCTTTCTTT

V: TRBV6-1
size: -
D: -
J: TRBJ1-2
CDR3: CASSDRGYGYTF
DNA: TGTGCCAGCAGTGACAGGGGCTATGGCTACACCTTC

V: TRBV6-4
size: few
D: TRBD2
J: TRBJ2-5
CDR3: CASSDREGLTQYF
DNA: TGTGCCAGCAGTGATCGGGAGGGCCTGACCCAGTACTTC

V: TRBV15
size: -
D: TRBD2
J: TRBJ2-1
CDR3: CATSGGTSGYNEQFF
DNA: TGTGCCACCAGCGGGGGGACTAGCGGATACAATGAGCAGTTCTTC